This TCR beta chain was found in a study of T cell responses to AZD1222 COVID-19 vaccine. Germline V gene data show CDR1 as SNHLY and CDR2 as FYNNEI. The CDR3 consists of 12 residues. The V gene lost 8 bases and the J gene lost 4 bases, with 11 bases spanning the gap. Measured with immunoSEQ multiplex PCR; TCRdb has only the in-frame clones, and not every one. The data hold tens of thousands of clones, with 89% observed a single time. Sequences were derived from peripheral blood, sampled 28 days after the second AZD1222 dose. This receptor was identified in an adult who received the AZD1222 COVID-19 vaccine. V usage is TRBV2 and J usage is TRBJ1-2, with a possible D match to TRBD1 (6 bases). This CDR3 is CASASGVYGYTF. The CDR3 DNA reads as TGTGCCAGCGCCTCAGGGGTCTATGGCTACACCTTC.